A single sample is the source of the 16 T cell receptor beta chains below, sequenced in a study of cytotoxic CD8 clonotypes in ibrutinib-treated CLL. Repertoires were generated with immunoSEQ multiplex PCR, while TCRdb's copy carries only in-frame clones and drops some. The sample includes fewer than 400,000 clones, roughly 71% of them seen just once. This specimen was PBMCs, taken after 36 months of ibrutinib treatment. The origin of the receptors is a human donor with chronic lymphocytic leukemia.

The chain uses TRBV18 and TRBJ2-7, with 11 positions matching TRBD1. Trimming removed 4 bases from V and 2 bases from J; junction bases left unmatched: 7. CDR3 length: 16 residues. Germline loops: CDR1 KGHSH, CDR2 LQKENI. In DNA, the CDR3 is TGTGCCAGCTCACGGACAGGGGGCGGGAGGGCCTACGAGCAGTACTTC. It translates to CASSRTGGGRAYEQYF.

The table lists this clone with a count of one. The chain links TRBV11-1 to TRBJ2-6; tentative D call: TRBD1 (5 bases). This CDR3 has 18 amino acids. Germline values: CDR1 SGHAT, CDR2 FQDESV (reference sequence). V lost 2 bases and J 0 bases, leaving 14 bases between the germline ends. The CDR3 sequence: CASSLPPGRRSGANVLTF. As DNA, the CDR3 is TGTGCCAGCAGCTTACCACCAGGGCGACGCTCTGGGGCCAACGTCCTGACTTTC.

This chain joins TRBV14 and TRBJ1-2, with TRBD1 matching 9 bases. Germline values: CDR1 SGHDN, CDR2 FVKESK. This CDR3 comprises 16 residues. V lost 4 bases, J lost 8 bases, and 14 bases stayed unmatched. DNA for the CDR3: TGTGCCAGCAGCCGAAAACCTGGGTGGACAGGGGACGGCTACACCTTC. It yields the protein CASSRKPGWTGDGYTF.

V gene TRBV6-5 combines with J gene TRBJ2-1, with D possibly TRBD1 on 5 matching bases. The germline CDR1 and CDR2 sequences are MNHEY and SVGAGI. V was shortened by 6 bases and J by 2 bases, with 8 bases between the two germline ends. The CDR3 covers 13 residues. The CDR3 region is CASSRQPYNEQFF. CDR3 DNA sequence: TGTGCCAGCAGCAGACAGCCCTACAATGAGCAGTTCTTC.

The V and J genes are TRBV2 and TRBJ2-5; D may be TRBD1 (6 bases). The CDR3 totals 15 residues. Germline V gene data show CDR1 as SNHLY and CDR2 as FYNNEI. Trimming left V 7 bases short and J 5 bases short, with 20 bases between. The DNA of the CDR3 is TGTGCCAGCAATACAGGGATCGGCGCCAGGGAGACCCAGTACTTC. This translates into CASNTGIGARETQYF.

This chain joins TRBV5-1 and TRBJ1-2, with a weak D call TRBD1 (5 bases). Germline CDR1 SGHRS, CDR2 YFSETQ. The V and J ends lost 3 bases and 4 bases respectively, with 19 bases between them. The CDR3 contains 16 residues. The CDR3 reads CASSSSGTPHLYGYTF. The CDR3 DNA sequence: TGCGCCAGCAGCTCCTCCGGGACCCCTCACCTCTATGGCTACACCTTC.

Only one count was recorded for this clone. J is TRBJ2-5 and V is TRBV7-6; D is tentatively TRBD1 or TRBD2 (5 bases each). V was clipped by 0 bases and J by 0 bases, with 11 bases between them. CDR3 length: 16 amino acids. The germline CDR1 and CDR2 sequences are SGHVS and FNYEAQ. The CDR3 DNA is TGTGCCAGCAGCTTAGCGGGACGGTGGTACCAAGAGACCCAGTACTTC. Protein product: CASSLAGRWYQETQYF.

The genes are TRBV4-3 and TRBJ2-7, with D hard to call. The CDR3 has 14 amino acids. Trimming took 4 bases from V and 1 from J, leaving 11 bases between them. Germline V CDR1 and CDR2: LGHNA, YSLEER. The CDR3 protein is CASSPASGSYEQYF. The CDR3 region has the DNA TGCGCCAGCAGCCCAGCGTCCGGGTCCTACGAGCAGTACTTC.

The CDR3 sequence: CASTEGPSYNSPLHF. CDR3 DNA sequence: TGTGCCAGCACCGAGGGGCCCAGCTATAATTCACCCCTCCACTTT. This chain connects TRBV7-6 to TRBJ1-6; the D gene is possibly TRBD1 (5 bases). Trimming left V 7 bases short and J 3 bases short, with 13 bases between. The CDR3 has 15 residues. Germline V CDR1 and CDR2: SGHVS, FNYEAQ. The whole variable domain, filled in from reference TRBV7-6 and TRBJ1-6, reads GAGVSQSPRYKVTKRGQDVALRCDPISGHVSLYWYRQALGQGPEFLTYFNYEAQQDKSGLPNDRFSAERPEGSISTLTIQRTEQRDSAMYRCASTEGPSYNSPLHFGNGTRLTVT.

CDR3 amino acids: CASSVVGRSGELFF. CDR3 nucleotide sequence: TGTGCCAGCAGCGTAGTGGGCAGGTCGGGCGAGCTGTTTTTT. V is TRBV9 and J is TRBJ2-2; D call uncertain. Trimming took 0 bases from V and 11 from J, leaving 14 bases between them. The CDR3 loop spans 14 amino acids. CDR1 SGDLS and CDR2 YYNGEE come from the germline V gene.

This clone was detected a few times. This rearrangement joins TRBV6-5 to TRBJ1-2; D possibly corresponds to TRBD1 (5 bases). Trimming removed 6 bases at V and 7 bases at J, with 18 bases between. Germline assignment: CDR1 MNHEY and CDR2 SVGAGI. CDR3 length equals 14 residues. Here the CDR3 reads CASSLRWGSSGYTF. CDR3 nucleotides: TGTGCCAGCAGCTTACGATGGGGCAGTTCTGGCTACACCTTC.

This rearrangement joins TRBV5-1 to TRBJ2-3, with D possibly TRBD2 on 5 matching bases. The germline V and J ends were trimmed by 3 bases and 0 bases, with 11 bases remaining between them. Per germline, CDR1 SGHRS and CDR2 YFSETQ. The CDR3 length is 15 residues. Here the CDR3 reads CASSSGVPSTDTQYF. The CDR3 DNA sequence: TGCGCCAGCAGCTCCGGGGTCCCTAGCACAGATACGCAGTATTTT.

This clone was detected a few times. CDR3 protein: CATSRDREKLFF. The CDR3 DNA sequence: TGTGCCACCAGCAGAGATCGGGAAAAACTGTTTTTT. The rearrangement links TRBV15 to TRBJ1-4; D unclear. Germline-derived CDR1 and CDR2 are LNHNV and YYDKDF (reference sequence). The V gene lost 0 bases and the J gene lost 8 bases, with 4 bases spanning the gap. The CDR3 consists of 12 residues.

The chain combines TRBV5-1 with TRBJ1-4, with no clear D. CDR3 length: 13 amino acids. The V end was cut by 1 base, the J end by 7 bases, with 8 bases between. Germline values: CDR1 SGHRS, CDR2 YFSETQ. The CDR3 nucleotides are TGCGCCAGCAGCTTGAATCTCGGTGAAAAACTGTTTTTT. Translated: CASSLNLGEKLFF. Supplemented by reference TRBV5-1 and TRBJ1-4, the full variable domain reads KAGVTQTPRYLIKTRGQQVTLSCSPISGHRSVSWYQQTPGQGLQFLFEYFSETQRNKGNFPGRFSGRQFSNSRSEMNVSTLELGDSALYLCASSLNLGEKLFFGSGTQLSVL.

This sequence joins TRBV2 and TRBJ2-5; TRBD1 matches at 7 bases. V was pared by 5 bases and J by 5 bases, with 2 bases of the junction left unmatched. This CDR3 has 12 amino acids. The V gene's germline CDR1 is SNHLY and CDR2 FYNNEI. The CDR3 sequence is CASSTGVETQYF. CDR3 nucleotides: TGTGCCAGCAGTACAGGGGTGGAGACCCAGTACTTC.

V is TRBV18 and J is TRBJ1-6; D uncertain. This CDR3 is 13 amino acids long. The germline V gene has CDR1 KGHSH and CDR2 LQKENI. The V and J ends lost 7 bases and 6 bases respectively, with 10 bases between them. CDR3 DNA sequence: TGTGCCAGCTTTGCGAGCGTTAATTCACCCCTCCACTTT. It yields the protein CASFASVNSPLHF.